The 12 T cell receptor beta chains below come from one sample, sequenced in a study of T-cell reconstitution after alpha-beta-depleted transplantation in children. Unique molecular identifiers tagged the TCRbeta library. TCRdb itself ran the PCR reads through MiXCR, one entry per CDR3 protein. The sample lists 300,000 to 350,000 distinct CDR3 sequences, under 20% occurring once. The source was PBMCs, mostly from graft donor cells, collected 360 days after TCRalphabeta/CD19-depleted stem cell transplant. The origin of the receptors is a male patient between 2 and 15 years old who had a stem cell transplant for acute lymphoblastic leukemia, so the T cells may come from the graft donor.

In this sample, this clonotype turned up a few times. The chain has TRBV12-3 or TRBV12-4 and TRBJ1-1, with D possibly matching TRBD1 (6 bases). Trimming took 0 bases from V and 4 from J, leaving 12 bases between them. This CDR3 has 15 amino acids. The CDR3, as DNA: TGTGCCAGCAGTTTAGCGTTGGGGGCGGGCACTGAAGCTTTCTTT. Translated: CASSLALGAGTEAFF.

Only a few counts were recorded for this clonotype. The chain employs TRBV27 and TRBJ2-1; D not certain. V was clipped by 8 bases and J by 6 bases, with 17 bases between them. This CDR3 spans 14 amino acids. Germline CDR1 MNHEY, CDR2 SMNVEV (reference sequence). The chain's CDR3 is CASRPLGPTNEQFF. The CDR3 DNA reads as TGTGCCAGCCGTCCGCTAGGGCCGACCAATGAGCAGTTCTTC.

V and J are TRBV27 and TRBJ2-3; 11 nucleotides line up with TRBD2. This CDR3 spans 14 amino acids. CDR1 is MNHEY, CDR2 SMNVEV, per germline (reference sequence). The V gene end was trimmed by 10 bases and the J gene end by 2 bases; junction bases not matched to a gene: 5. CDR3 amino acids: CATRLAGNTDTQYF. CDR3 coding DNA: TGTGCCACCAGACTAGCGGGAAACACAGATACGCAGTATTTT.

The rearrangement joins TRBV7-2 to TRBJ2-1; D is possibly TRBD2 (5 bases). The CDR3 consists of 16 residues. V lost 3 bases, J lost 0 bases, and 12 bases lay in between. Germline V gene data show CDR1 as SGHTA and CDR2 as FQGNSA. The CDR3 DNA reads as TGTGCCAGCAGCTTCCTAGGGAGCAGCTCCTACAATGAGCAGTTCTTC. As protein: CASSFLGSSSYNEQFF. The full variable domain, rest sourced from reference TRBV7-2 and TRBJ2-1, is GAGVSQSPSNKVTEKGKDVELRCDPISGHTALYWYRQSLGQGLEFLIYFQGNSAPDKSGLPSDRFSAERTGGSVSTLTIQRTQQEDSAVYLCASSFLGSSSYNEQFFGPGTRLTVL.

The rearrangement joins TRBV6-5 to TRBJ1-1, with no clear D. With 2 bases removed from V and 2 bases from J, the gap between germline ends came to 15 bases. Germline values: CDR1 MNHEY, CDR2 SVGAGI. CDR3 length: 16 amino acids. The CDR3 sequence is CASSYTLRGINTEAFF. CDR3 nucleotides: TGTGCCAGCAGTTACACCCTTCGAGGGATTAACACTGAAGCTTTCTTT.

The J gene is TRBJ2-3, the V gene TRBV5-1, with 10 bases fitting TRBD2. Trimming took 5 bases from V and 0 from J; bases not matched to a gene: 6. This CDR3 is built from 16 residues. CDR1 and CDR2 (germline): SGHRS, YFSETQ. This chain's CDR3 is CASSRAGGPSTDTQYF. The CDR3 DNA sequence: TGCGCCAGCAGTAGAGCGGGAGGGCCTAGCACAGATACGCAGTATTTT.

V and J are TRBV6-5 and TRBJ2-7, with D possibly TRBD1 on 5 matching bases. V was shortened by 6 bases and J by 3 bases, with 18 bases between the two germline ends. This CDR3 comprises 15 residues. Per germline, CDR1 MNHEY and CDR2 SVGAGI. DNA for the CDR3: TGTGCCAGCAGATACGTAACAGGAACGGGCTACGAGCAGTACTTC. It codes for CASRYVTGTGYEQYF.

V gene TRBV4-2 combines with J gene TRBJ2-7, with D unresolved. Germline V gene lookup returns CDR1 LGHNA and CDR2 YNFKEQ. This CDR3 is built from 15 residues. V gave up 0 bases and J gave up 2 bases, with 11 bases separating them. The CDR3 DNA is TGTGCCAGCAGCCAAGAGGAGACTGGTACCTACGAGCAGTACTTC. Translating it yields CASSQEETGTYEQYF.

This chain uses TRBV5-5 with TRBJ2-1; TRBD1 matches 9 bases. The CDR3 sequence is 16 residues long. Unmatched junction bases numbered 12, after V lost 4 bases and J lost 7 bases. Per the germline V gene, CDR1 is SGHKS and CDR2 is YYEKEE (reference sequence). The CDR3 spells CASSHRQGEGSNEQFF. For the CDR3, the DNA is TGTGCCAGCAGCCACCGACAGGGGGAGGGAAGTAATGAGCAGTTCTTC.

This clonotype was seen a handful of times. The chain has TRBV20-1 and TRBJ2-1, with 8 bases matching TRBD2. V gave up 6 bases and J gave up 5 bases; unmatched junction bases: 9. This CDR3 region has 14 residues. The V gene's germline CDR1 is DFQATT and CDR2 SNEGSKA (reference sequence). CDR3 protein: CSAPRGTRHNEQFF. For the CDR3, the DNA is TGCAGTGCCCCCCGTGGGACTAGACACAATGAGCAGTTCTTC.

The table lists this clonotype with many counts. The chain has TRBV28 and TRBJ2-2; D is ambiguous. V lost 2 bases and J lost 6, with 10 bases in between. Germline assignment: CDR1 MDHEN and CDR2 SYDVKM. This CDR3 has 14 residues. CDR3 nucleotide sequence: TGTGCCAGCAGTTTAGTTAGTCGTCCCGGGGAGCTGTTTTTT. Residues: CASSLVSRPGELFF.

This clonotype occurred many times. This chain joins TRBV9 and TRBJ2-2; 7 bases are a match to TRBD2. The CDR3 totals 16 residues. Germline CDR1 SGDLS, CDR2 YYNGEE. Germline trimming cut 7 bases from V and 1 base from J; bases unmatched to any gene: 10. The CDR3 nucleotides read TGTGCCAGCTGTAGGGAGGGCCACGGGAACACCGGGGAGCTGTTTTTT. Translation: CASCREGHGNTGELFF.